Detailed here is one T cell receptor (beta chain). Its antigen remains unknown. No patient had autoimmune disease or received systemic immunosuppression. The CDR3 length is 14 residues. Trimming pared 4 bases from V and 5 bases from J, leaving 13 bases between. Germline assignment: CDR1 SGDLS and CDR2 YYNGEE. Profiled with immunoSEQ multiplex PCR; TCRdb holds only in-frame clones, not every one. The table includes some 60,000 clones, more than 80% detected once. These data come from a study of OX40 agonist ivuxolimab in advanced cancers. For the study at large: Patients treated during dose escalation were battling hepatocellular carcinoma, melanoma, renal cell or head and neck cancer.

Study outcomes and limitations: At 0.1 to 3.0 mg/kg, CD4+ and CD8+ blood T cells expanded clonally by week 6. The mean number of expanded clones was higher in CD8+ T cells than in CD4+.

The chain employs TRBV9 and TRBJ2-1; either TRBD1 or TRBD2 may fit D (5 bases each). This TCR came from an adult with an advanced solid tumor such as melanoma, head and neck, liver or kidney cancer. Here the sequenced sample was CD4+ or CD8+ T cells sorted from blood, taken in a trial of the OX40 agonist ivuxolimab. CDR3 DNA sequence: TGTGCCAGCAGCCTCCTAGGGACCGACAATGAGCAGTTCTTC. This translates into CASSLLGTDNEQFF.